This T cell receptor (beta chain) was identified in a study of OX40 agonist ivuxolimab in advanced cancers. Profiled with immunoSEQ multiplex PCR; TCRdb holds only in-frame clones, not every one. Here the sample spans around 78,000 clones, around 87% being singletons. V gave up 3 bases and J gave up 0 bases, with 2 bases separating them. CDR1 and CDR2 (germline): LNHDA, SQIVND (reference sequence). The CDR3 runs 12 residues. This specimen was CD4+ or CD8+ T cells sorted from blood, taken in a trial of the OX40 agonist ivuxolimab. V and J are TRBV19 and TRBJ2-5, with unresolved D. This sequence was found in an adult with an advanced solid tumor such as melanoma, head and neck, liver or kidney cancer. The CDR3 DNA reads as TGTGCCAGTAGTATGGACCAAGAGACCCAGTACTTC. It codes for CASSMDQETQYF.